The rows below give T cell receptor beta chains drawn from one sample of a study of T-cell reconstitution after alpha-beta-depleted transplantation in children. A single record per CDR3 protein comes from TCRdb applying MiXCR to the PCR reads. The sample includes around 490,000 distinct CDR3 sequences, approximately 10% of them seen just once. The specimen comprised PBMCs, mostly from graft donor cells, sampled 180 days after TCRalphabeta/CD19-depleted stem cell transplant. The receptors were sampled from a female patient aged 2 to 10 who had a stem cell transplant for aplastic anemia, so the T cells may come from the graft donor. Each CDR3 is given with its conserved first and last residue. D genes are given only for firm matches. Size is omitted from some rows. Given values are once, few, many or a class for expanded clones.

V gene	J gene	clone size	D gene	CDR3 protein	CDR3 DNA
TRBV18	TRBJ1-6	few	NA	CASSRPGERSPLHF	TGTGCCAGCTCTCGACCCGGGGAGCGATCACCCCTCCACTTT
TRBV20-1	TRBJ2-7	few	TRBD2	CSARAPGLAGGASYEQYF	TGCAGTGCTCGAGCTCCGGGCCTAGCGGGAGGTGCGTCCTACGAGCAGTACTTC
TRBV20-1	TRBJ2-1	NA	TRBD2	CSARPGLASPYSYNEQFF	TGCAGTGCTAGACCGGGACTAGCGAGCCCTTACTCCTACAATGAGCAGTTCTTC
TRBV15	TRBJ2-5	few	NA	CATSRRDHQETQYF	TGTGCCACCAGCCGACGGGACCACCAAGAGACCCAGTACTTC
TRBV3-1	TRBJ2-3	NA	NA	CASSQATVASDTQYF	TGTGCCAGCAGCCAAGCGACGGTGGCTTCAGATACGCAGTATTTT
TRBV9	TRBJ1-5	NA	NA	CASGGTNQPQHF	TGTGCCAGCGGAGGGACCAATCAGCCCCAGCATTTT
TRBV12-3/TRBV12-4	TRBJ2-5	many	NA	CASSFPGGRETQYF	TGTGCCAGCAGTTTCCCAGGGGGGAGAGAGACCCAGTACTTC
TRBV29-1	TRBJ2-4	few	NA	CSVEKGIAKNIQYF	TGCAGCGTTGAAAAGGGGATAGCCAAAAACATTCAGTACTTC
TRBV27	TRBJ1-5	NA	NA	CASSLRDTGLNQPQHF	TGTGCCAGCAGTCTAAGGGACACAGGGTTGAATCAGCCCCAGCATTTT
TRBV30	TRBJ1-5	NA	NA	CAWSFGSRGTNQPQHF	TGTGCCTGGAGTTTTGGGTCCCGGGGGACCAATCAGCCCCAGCATTTT
TRBV20-1	TRBJ1-4	NA	TRBD1	CSAREGTGVYEKLFF	TGCAGTGCTAGAGAAGGGACAGGGGTTTATGAAAAACTGTTTTTT
TRBV29-1	TRBJ2-1	few	TRBD2	CSVEGTSDEQFF	TGCAGCGTTGAAGGGACTAGCGATGAGCAGTTCTTC
TRBV28	TRBJ1-5	few	NA	CASSLGGMHQPQHF	TGTGCCAGCAGTTTAGGGGGTATGCATCAGCCCCAGCATTTT
TRBV6-5	TRBJ2-1	few	NA	CASSYSFQRREDEQFF	TGTGCCAGCAGTTACTCTTTTCAGCGTAGGGAGGATGAGCAGTTCTTC
TRBV7-9	TRBJ1-3	few	TRBD1	CASSLGDSSGNTIYF	TGTGCCAGCAGCTTAGGGGACAGCTCTGGAAACACCATATATTTT
TRBV5-1	TRBJ2-2	few	TRBD2	CASRTGRPSGKNTGELFF	TGCGCCAGCCGAACGGGGCGGCCAAGCGGGAAGAACACCGGGGAGCTGTTTTTT
TRBV21-1	TRBJ1-5	few	NA	CASSKDSGLQPQHF	TGTGCCAGCAGCAAAGACTCAGGGCTTCAGCCCCAGCATTTT
TRBV7-8	TRBJ1-4	NA	NA	CASSLGKGQREKLFF	TGTGCCAGCAGCTTAGGAAAGGGACAAAGGGAAAAACTGTTTTTT
TRBV5-1	TRBJ2-3	many	TRBD2	CASSPGTSSVDTQYF	TGCGCCAGCAGCCCCGGGACTAGCAGCGTAGATACGCAGTATTTT
TRBV12-3/TRBV12-4	TRBJ2-5	few	TRBD1	CASSFLGGPNQETQYF	TGTGCCAGCAGTTTCCTAGGGGGCCCCAACCAAGAGACCCAGTACTTC
TRBV28	TRBJ2-3	NA	NA	CASRAPGPRTDTQYF	TGTGCCAGCAGGGCGCCCGGCCCGCGCACAGATACGCAGTATTTT
TRBV27	TRBJ2-7	few	NA	CASSFWGTYEQYF	TGTGCCAGCAGTTTCTGGGGAACCTACGAGCAGTACTTC
TRBV4-2	TRBJ1-1	few	NA	CASSQEPAWQGTEAFF	TGTGCCAGCAGCCAAGAACCCGCCTGGCAGGGGACTGAAGCTTTCTTT
TRBV6-2/TRBV6-3	TRBJ2-1	NA	TRBD2	CASSFLQTLLAAEQFF	TGTGCCAGCAGTTTCCTACAGACTCTGCTAGCGGCCGAGCAGTTCTTC
TRBV4-2	TRBJ2-2	NA	TRBD1	CASSLRDRDFWNTGELFF	TGTGCCAGCAGCCTCCGGGACAGGGATTTTTGGAACACCGGGGAGCTGTTTTTT
TRBV9	TRBJ1-5	NA	NA	CASSVGDNSQPQHF	TGTGCCAGCAGCGTAGGAGACAACTCCCAGCCCCAGCATTTT
TRBV4-3	TRBJ2-5	NA	NA	CASSQGTRGRTQYF	TGCGCCAGCAGCCAAGGAACACGGGGTCGGACCCAGTACTTC
TRBV7-3	TRBJ1-2	NA	TRBD1	CASSLMPPRDSGNYGYTF	TGTGCCAGCAGCTTAATGCCCCCCCGGGACAGCGGAAACTATGGCTACACCTTC
TRBV11-2	TRBJ2-3	NA	NA	CASSSGKGVKVWGTDTQYF	TGTGCCAGCAGCTCCGGAAAGGGAGTAAAGGTTTGGGGCACAGATACGCAGTATTTT
TRBV12-3/TRBV12-4	TRBJ2-1	few	NA	CASSSRSRGPDEQFF	TGTGCCAGCAGTTCCCGGAGTCGGGGTCCCGATGAGCAGTTCTTC
TRBV25-1	TRBJ1-1	NA	NA	CASSELVGRENTEAFF	TGTGCCAGCAGTGAATTAGTGGGACGGGAGAACACTGAAGCTTTCTTT
TRBV28	TRBJ2-1	few	TRBD1	CASSFQIQGDNNEQFF	TGTGCCAGCAGTTTTCAGATACAGGGGGATAACAATGAGCAGTTCTTC
TRBV20-1	TRBJ1-1	many	TRBD1	CSATTTGSSEAFF	TGCAGTGCTACCACGACAGGGTCCAGTGAAGCTTTCTTT
TRBV12-3/TRBV12-4	TRBJ2-5	NA	NA	CASKNAETQYF	TGTGCCAGCAAAAACGCAGAGACCCAGTACTTC
TRBV13	TRBJ2-5	few	TRBD2	CASSRTSSAETQYF	TGTGCCAGCAGCCGGACTAGCAGTGCAGAGACCCAGTACTTC
TRBV12-1	TRBJ1-4	NA	NA	CASSESGPTNEKLFF	TGTGCCAGCAGCGAGTCAGGACCAACTAATGAAAAACTGTTTTTT
TRBV5-1	TRBJ2-4	few	NA	CASSLLQGSAKNIQYF	TGCGCCAGCAGCTTGCTTCAGGGCAGCGCCAAAAACATTCAGTACTTC
TRBV28	TRBJ2-3	NA	TRBD2	CASSPLPGLALSAQYF	TGTGCCAGCAGTCCTTTACCGGGACTAGCTTTATCGGCGCAGTATTTT
TRBV7-9	TRBJ1-2	few	NA	CASSLTQGSGYGYTF	TGTGCCAGCAGCTTAACCCAGGGGTCGGGGTATGGCTACACCTTC
TRBV27	TRBJ1-6	NA	NA	CASSLRRSPETLHF	TGTGCCAGCAGTTTAAGACGGTCCCCCGAGACCCTCCACTTT
TRBV24-1	TRBJ2-5	NA	TRBD1	CATQGQQETQYF	TGTGCCACCCAGGGACAGCAAGAGACCCAGTACTTC
TRBV20-1	TRBJ2-1	many	NA	CSATVVSYNEQFF	TGCAGTGCTACTGTGGTATCCTACAATGAGCAGTTCTTC
TRBV12-3/TRBV12-4	TRBJ2-7	many	NA	CASSEMSRSSYEQYF	TGTGCCAGCAGCGAAATGTCACGGAGCTCCTACGAGCAGTACTTC
TRBV27	TRBJ1-5	NA	NA	CASSLESMGQPQHF	TGTGCCAGCAGTTTAGAGTCTATGGGACAGCCCCAGCATTTT
TRBV7-2	TRBJ2-7	NA	TRBD2	CASSLVGASGSLNEQYF	TGTGCCAGCAGCTTAGTTGGGGCTAGCGGGAGTCTTAACGAGCAGTACTTC